A single T cell receptor (beta chain) is shown here with its context. The trim removed 7 bases at V and 6 bases at J, leaving 3 bases unmatched. In germline, CDR1 is SGHNT, CDR2 YYREEE (reference sequence). CDR3 length equals 11 residues. The study ran its PCR with 60 Vbeta and 13 Jbeta primers. Data came from immunoSEQ multiplex PCR; TCRdb stores just in-frame clones and leaves some out. The listing records tens of thousands of clones. This sample is drawn from a study of cytomegalovirus exposure and HLA in healthy donors. This sequence was found in a human donor in good health. The sequenced sample consisted of PBMCs. The rearrangement joins TRBV5-4 to TRBJ1-2; 7 nucleotides agree with TRBD1. The CDR3 DNA reads as TGTGCCAGCCCTGGACAGGATGGCTACACCTTC. Its translation is CASPGQDGYTF. Based on the CDR3 plus reference TRBV5-4 and TRBJ1-2, the full variable domain is ETGVTQSPTHLIKTRGQQVTLRCSSQSGHNTVSWYQQALGQGPQFIFQYYREEENGRGNFPPRFSGLQFPNYSSELNVNALELDDSALYLCASPGQDGYTFGSGTRLTVV.